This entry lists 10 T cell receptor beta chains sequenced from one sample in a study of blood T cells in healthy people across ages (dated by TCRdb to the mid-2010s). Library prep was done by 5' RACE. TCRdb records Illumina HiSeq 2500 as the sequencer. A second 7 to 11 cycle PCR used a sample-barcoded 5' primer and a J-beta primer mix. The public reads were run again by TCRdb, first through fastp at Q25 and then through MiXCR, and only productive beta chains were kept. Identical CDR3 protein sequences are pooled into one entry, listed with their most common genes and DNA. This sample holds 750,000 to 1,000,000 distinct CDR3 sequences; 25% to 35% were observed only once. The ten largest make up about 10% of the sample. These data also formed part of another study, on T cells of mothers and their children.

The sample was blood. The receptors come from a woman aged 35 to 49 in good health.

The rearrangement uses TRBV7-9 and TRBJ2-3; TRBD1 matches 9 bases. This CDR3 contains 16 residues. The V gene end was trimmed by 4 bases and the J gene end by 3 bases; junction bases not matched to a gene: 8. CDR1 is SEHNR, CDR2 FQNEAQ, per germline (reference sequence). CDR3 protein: CASSSRRDRVTDTQYF. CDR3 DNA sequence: TGTGCCAGCAGCTCACGACGGGACAGGGTAACAGATACGCAGTATTTT.

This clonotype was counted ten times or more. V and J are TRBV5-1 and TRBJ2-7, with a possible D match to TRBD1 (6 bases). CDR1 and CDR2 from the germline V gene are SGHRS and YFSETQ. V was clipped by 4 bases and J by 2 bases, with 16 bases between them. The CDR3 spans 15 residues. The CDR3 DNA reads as TGCGCCAGCAGCGCGGATGCTTCAGGGGCCTACGAGCAGTACTTC. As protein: CASSADASGAYEQYF.

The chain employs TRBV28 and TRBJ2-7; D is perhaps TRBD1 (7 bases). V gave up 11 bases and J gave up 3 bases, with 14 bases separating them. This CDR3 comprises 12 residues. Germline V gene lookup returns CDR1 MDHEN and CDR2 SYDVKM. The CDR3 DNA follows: TGTGCCGCGGGACAGAGGGGCTACGAGCAGTACGTC. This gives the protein CAAGQRGYEQYV.

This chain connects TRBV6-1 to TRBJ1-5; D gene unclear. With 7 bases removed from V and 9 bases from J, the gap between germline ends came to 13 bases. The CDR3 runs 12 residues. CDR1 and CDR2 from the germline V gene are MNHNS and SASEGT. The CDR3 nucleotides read TGTGCCAGCAAGGACGACGCTCGGCCCCAGCATTTT. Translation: CASKDDARPQHF.

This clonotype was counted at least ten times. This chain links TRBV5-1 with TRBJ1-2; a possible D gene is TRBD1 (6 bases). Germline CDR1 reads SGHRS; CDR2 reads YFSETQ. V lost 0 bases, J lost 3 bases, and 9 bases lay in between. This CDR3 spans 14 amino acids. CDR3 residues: CASSLDRVDYGYTF. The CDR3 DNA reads TGCGCCAGCAGCTTGGACAGGGTTGACTATGGCTACACCTTC.

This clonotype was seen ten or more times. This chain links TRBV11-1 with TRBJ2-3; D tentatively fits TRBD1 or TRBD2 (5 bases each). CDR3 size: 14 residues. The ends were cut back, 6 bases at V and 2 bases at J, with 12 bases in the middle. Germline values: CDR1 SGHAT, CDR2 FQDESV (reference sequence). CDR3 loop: CASSPGTFTDTQYF. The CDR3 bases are TGTGCCAGCAGTCCCGGGACCTTCACAGATACGCAGTATTTT.

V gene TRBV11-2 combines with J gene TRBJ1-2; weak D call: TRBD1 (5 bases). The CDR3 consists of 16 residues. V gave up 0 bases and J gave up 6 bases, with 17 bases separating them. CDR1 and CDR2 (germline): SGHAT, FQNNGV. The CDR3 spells CASSLDRRGGINGYTF. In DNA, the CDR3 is TGTGCCAGCAGCTTAGATCGGAGGGGCGGGATCAATGGCTACACCTTC.

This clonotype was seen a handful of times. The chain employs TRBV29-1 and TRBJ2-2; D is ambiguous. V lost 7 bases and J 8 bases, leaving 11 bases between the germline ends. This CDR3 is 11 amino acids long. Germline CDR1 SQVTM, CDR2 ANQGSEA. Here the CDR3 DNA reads TGCAGCGACATTACCCGGGGGGAGCTGTTTTTT. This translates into CSDITRGELFF.

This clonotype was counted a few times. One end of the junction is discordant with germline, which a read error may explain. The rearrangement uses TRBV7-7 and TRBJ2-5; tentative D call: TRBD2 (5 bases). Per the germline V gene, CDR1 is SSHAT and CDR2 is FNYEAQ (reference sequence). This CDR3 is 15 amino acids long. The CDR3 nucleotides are TGTGCTAGCAGCTTAACGGCGATCGGAGGAGAGACCCAGTACTTC. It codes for CASSLTAIGGETQYF.

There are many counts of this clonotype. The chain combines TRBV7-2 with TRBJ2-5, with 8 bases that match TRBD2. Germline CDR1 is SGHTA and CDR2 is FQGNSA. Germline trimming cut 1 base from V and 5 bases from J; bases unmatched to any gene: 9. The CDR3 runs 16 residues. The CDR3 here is CASSLDSGLDVETQYF. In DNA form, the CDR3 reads TGTGCCAGCAGCTTAGATTCGGGACTAGACGTCGAGACCCAGTACTTC.